This T cell receptor (beta chain) appears in the sequencing data of a study of cytomegalovirus exposure and HLA in healthy donors. There are a few counts of this clone. Other DNA sequences of this sample code for an identical CDR3. CDR3 length: 13 amino acids. The V segment lost 1 base and the J segment 6 bases; nucleotides outside the gene matches: 0. Germline CDR1 and CDR2: SGHTA and FQGNSA. Use of 60 Vbeta and 13 Jbeta primers characterized the PCR. Some clones are missing from TCRdb's copy, which holds only in-frame ones; the method was immunoSEQ multiplex PCR. The sample lists under 200,000 clones, about 80% occurring once.

The sample comprised PBMCs. The sequence came from a woman in her forties or fifties in good health and CMV-seropositive. The chain has TRBV7-2 and TRBJ2-1; 7 bases fit TRBD1. CDR3 residues: CASSLDRGNEQFF. CDR3 bases: TGTGCCAGCAGCTTAGACAGGGGCAATGAGCAGTTCTTC. The variable domain in full, completed from reference TRBV7-2 and TRBJ2-1, reads GAGVSQSPSNKVTEKGKDVELRCDPISGHTALYWYRQSLGQGLEFLIYFQGNSAPDKSGLPSDRFSAERTGGSVSTLTIQRTQQEDSAVYLCASSLDRGNEQFFGPGTRLTVL.